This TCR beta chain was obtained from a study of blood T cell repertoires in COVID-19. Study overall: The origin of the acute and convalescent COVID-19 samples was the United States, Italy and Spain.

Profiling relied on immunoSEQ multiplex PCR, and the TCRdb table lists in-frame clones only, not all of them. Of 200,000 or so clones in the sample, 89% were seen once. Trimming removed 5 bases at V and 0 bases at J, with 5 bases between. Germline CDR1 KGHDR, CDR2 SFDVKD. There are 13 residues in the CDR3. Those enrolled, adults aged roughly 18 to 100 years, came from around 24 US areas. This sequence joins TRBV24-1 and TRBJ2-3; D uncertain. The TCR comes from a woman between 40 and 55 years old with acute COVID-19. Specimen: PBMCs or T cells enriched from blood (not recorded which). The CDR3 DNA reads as TGTGCCACCAGTGTCCAGAGCACAGATACGCAGTATTTT. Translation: CATSVQSTDTQYF.